The 14 T cell receptor gamma chains given below trace back to one sample, sequenced in a study of gamma delta lymphoproliferative disorders and STAT genes (dated by TCRdb to 2017 to 2018). The library was prepared using multiplex PCR. These reads were obtained on an Illumina MiSeq. Clones were re-identified by TCRdb from the public reads with CATT, and rows with the same DNA were merged. The sample records 700 to 850 gamma-chain clones, about a sixth of which are singletons. Jointly, the top ten make up approximately 35% of the sample. For both patients and controls, peripheral blood mononuclear cells were isolated, and the genomic DNA from these cells was used for TCR sequencing. Sequencing used blood. The receptors shown here come from a human donor in good health.

By sample share, this clone is medium-sized. The chain recombines TRGV4 with TRGJ1 or TRGJ2. In the absence of a J gene in TCRdb, the DNA was matched to germline to assign it here. J gave up 0 bases and V 1 base, and 6 bases lay outside the gene matches. The CDR3 is made up of 15 amino acids. Germline V gives CDR1 EGSTGY, CDR2 YDSYTSSV. The CDR3 here is CATWDGPSNYYKKLF. In DNA, the CDR3 is TGTGCCACCTGGGATGGACCTTCGAATTATTATAAGAAACTCTTT.

Remarks on this clone: The TCRdb protein comes from a much larger clone and disagrees with this DNA's translation at residue 3, likely due to a read error; the protein given here is derived from the DNA. J is TRGJP1 and V is TRGV3. TCRdb offers no J gene call, so here the DNA was matched to germline to obtain one. The CDR3 consists of 15 residues. Germline CDR1 and CDR2: VTNTFY and YDVSTARD (reference sequence). CDR3 sequence: CAPWDRLVTGWFKIF. The DNA of the CDR3 is TGTGCCCCCTGGGACAGGCTGGTCACTGGTTGGTTCAAGATATTT.

By sample share, this clone is large (0.1 to 1%). Other DNA sequences in this specimen translate into the identical CDR3. The chain joins TRGV11 to TRGJ1 or TRGJ2. TCRdb supplies no J gene; here it was assigned by aligning the nucleotide sequence to germline. TRGV11 qualifies as an ORF whose function is uncertain. The CDR3 covers 13 residues. V lost 0 bases to trimming and J lost 7 bases; unmatched junction nucleotides: 3. DNA of the CDR3: TGTGCCTGCTGGATTAGGCACGTCTATAAGAAACTCTTT. Protein: CACWIRHVYKKLF.

By sample share, this clone is medium-sized. CDR3 nucleotides: TGTGCCACCTGGGACCCAAAGAATTATTATAAGAAACTCTTT. Protein product: CATWDPKNYYKKLF. The chain employs TRGV2 and TRGJ1 or TRGJ2. The J gene is not listed in TCRdb, so it was assigned here from a DNA match to germline. The junction had 5 bases not matched to a gene; V was cut back by 3 bases and J by 0 bases. Germline V gives CDR1 EGSNGY, CDR2 YDSYNSKV. This CDR3 comprises 14 residues.

CDR3 in DNA: TGTGCCACCTGGGACCTAGTTGGGCAAAAAATCAAGGTATTT. The encoded protein is CATWDLVGQKIKVF. V is TRGV8 and J is TRGJP. The J gene, left out of TCRdb, was set here by checking the DNA against germline. V lost 4 bases, J lost 17 bases, and 11 bases stayed unmatched. The CDR3 sequence is 14 residues long. Germline V gives CDR1 VENAVY, CDR2 YDSYNSRV.

This clone was seen a handful of times. The DNA is omitted, as the CDR3 cannot be located on it reliably, and the CDR3 follows TCRdb's listing. Here the V gene is TRGV11, but the J gene went uncalled. TRGV11 is classed as an ORF, of uncertain function. The CDR3 contains 13 residues when both ends are counted. CDR3 residues: CTTVPAGWPGKLF.

Relative to its sample, this clone is large. V is TRGV8 and J is TRGJ1 or TRGJ2. No J segment appears in TCRdb, so it was assigned here by matching the sequence to germline. Germline loops: CDR1 VENAVY, CDR2 YDSYNSRV. CDR3 length equals 11 residues. Losses at the gene ends were 6 bases for V and 9 bases for J; bases not matched to a gene: 8. CDR3: CATWIGSKKLF. CDR3 nucleotide sequence: TGTGCCACCTGGATAGGGAGTAAGAAACTCTTT.

This clone was counted a few times. The protein TCRdb gives is from a much larger clone and does not agree with this DNA's translation at residue 8, likely a read error; the protein shown here comes from the DNA. V and J are TRGV2 and TRGJP2. TCRdb is silent on the J gene; assignment here came from matching the DNA to germline. Trimming at V came to 4 bases and at J to 3 bases, leaving 11 bases not matched to a gene. This CDR3 contains 16 residues. Germline CDR1 and CDR2: EGSNGY and YDSYNSKV. CDR3 in DNA: TGTGCCACCTGGGAAAAGGAGAAGTGTAGTGATTGGATCAAGACGTTT. This gives the protein CATWEKEKCSDWIKTF.

Relative to its sample, this clone is medium-sized. The CDR3 reads CATWDGRDYYKKLF. CDR3 DNA sequence: TGTGCCACCTGGGACGGTCGGGATTATTATAAGAAACTCTTT. This chain links TRGV3 with TRGJ1 or TRGJ2. The J gene is absent in TCRdb and was assigned here via DNA matching to germline. Germline CDR1 is VTNTFY and CDR2 is YDVSTARD (reference sequence). The CDR3 is 14 residues long. The ends lost 3 bases at V and 2 bases at J; junction bases unmatched: 7.

This clone is medium-sized in the sample. The chain uses TRGV8 and TRGJ1 or TRGJ2. TCRdb gives no J gene; it was assigned here by matching the DNA to germline. V gave up 6 bases and J gave up 4 bases; unmatched junction bases: 3. There are 11 residues in the CDR3. Germline V CDR1 and CDR2: VENAVY, YDSYNSRV. The CDR3 DNA reads as TGTGCCACCTGGTTATATTATAAGAAACTCTTT. Translating gives CATWLYYKKLF.

Only a few counts were recorded for this clone. The likely explanation is a read error, given a far larger clone one base away. The same CDR3 also results from other DNA sequences found in this sample. The CDR3: CATWDRLVTGWFKIF. The DNA for the CDR3 is TGTGCCACCTGGGACAGACTGGTCACTGGTTGGTTCAAGATATTT. The chain employs TRGV3 and TRGJP1. Here the J gene came from matching the DNA to germline, since TCRdb omits it. There are 15 residues in the CDR3. J was trimmed by 4 bases and V by 1 base; bases with no gene match: 6. CDR1 is VTNTFY and CDR2 is YDVSTARD in the germline V gene (reference sequence).

By sample share, this clone is large. The chain employs TRGV10 and TRGJ1 or TRGJ2. No J segment appears in TCRdb, so it was assigned here by matching the sequence to germline. TRGV10 is identified as an open reading frame with a role that is uncertain. The CDR3 is made up of 14 amino acids. V lost 8 bases, J lost 6 bases, and 14 bases stayed unmatched. The DNA of the CDR3 is TGTGCTGCGTGGGATTATAACATGTGTTATAAGAAACTCTTT. This encodes CAAWDYNMCYKKLF.

Within the sample, this clone is medium-sized. The chain is built from TRGV2 and TRGJ1 or TRGJ2. No J segment appears in TCRdb, so it was assigned here by matching the sequence to germline. Trimming cost V 4 bases and J 8 bases; bases outside gene matches: 2. CDR1 and CDR2 (germline): EGSNGY, YDSYNSKV. The CDR3 sequence is 10 residues long. CDR3 DNA: TGTGCCACCTGGGAGAATAAGAAACTCTTT. This translates into CATWENKKLF.

This clone is large (0.1 to 1%). CDR3 bases: TGTGCCACCTGGGATGGCTACCCAAGTAGTGATTGGATCAAGACGTTT. It is translated as CATWDGYPSSDWIKTF. The chain couples TRGV8 to TRGJP2. TCRdb offers no J gene call, so here the DNA was matched to germline to obtain one. CDR1 and CDR2 (germline): VENAVY, YDSYNSRV. V gave up 3 bases and J gave up 2 bases; unmatched junction bases: 9. The CDR3 is made up of 16 amino acids.